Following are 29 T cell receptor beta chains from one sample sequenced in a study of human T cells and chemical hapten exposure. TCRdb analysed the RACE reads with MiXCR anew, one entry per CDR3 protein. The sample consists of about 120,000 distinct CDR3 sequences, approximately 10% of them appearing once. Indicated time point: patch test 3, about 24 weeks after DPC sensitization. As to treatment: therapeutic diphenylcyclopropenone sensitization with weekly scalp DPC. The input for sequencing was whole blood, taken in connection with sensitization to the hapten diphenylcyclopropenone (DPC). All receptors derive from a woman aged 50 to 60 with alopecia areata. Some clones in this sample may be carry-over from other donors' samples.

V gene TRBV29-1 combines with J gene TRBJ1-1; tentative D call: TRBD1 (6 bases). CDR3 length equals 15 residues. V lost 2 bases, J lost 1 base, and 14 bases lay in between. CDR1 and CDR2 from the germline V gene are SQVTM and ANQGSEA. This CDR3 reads CSVESKGGGNTEAFF. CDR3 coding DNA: TGCAGCGTTGAAAGTAAGGGGGGCGGGAACACTGAAGCTTTCTTT.

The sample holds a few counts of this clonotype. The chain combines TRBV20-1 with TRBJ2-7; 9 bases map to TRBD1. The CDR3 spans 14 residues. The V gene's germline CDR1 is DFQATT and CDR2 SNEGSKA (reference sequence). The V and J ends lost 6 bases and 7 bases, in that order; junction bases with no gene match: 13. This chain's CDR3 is CSASGGTGRREQYF. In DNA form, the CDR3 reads TGCAGTGCCAGCGGTGGGACAGGGAGGAGAGAGCAGTACTTC.

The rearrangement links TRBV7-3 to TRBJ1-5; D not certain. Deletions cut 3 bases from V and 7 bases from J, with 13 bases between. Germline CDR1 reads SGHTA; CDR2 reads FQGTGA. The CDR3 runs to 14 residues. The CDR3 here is CASSFQRYPQPQHF. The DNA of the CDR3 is TGTGCCAGCAGCTTTCAGAGGTATCCCCAGCCCCAGCATTTT.

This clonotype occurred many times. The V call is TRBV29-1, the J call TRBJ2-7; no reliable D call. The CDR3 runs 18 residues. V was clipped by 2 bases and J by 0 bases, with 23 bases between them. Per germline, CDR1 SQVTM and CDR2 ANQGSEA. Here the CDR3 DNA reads TGCAGCGTTGAATGGGCGCCTTCTAGGGCCTCAAGCTCCTACGAGCAGTACTTC. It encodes CSVEWAPSRASSSYEQYF.

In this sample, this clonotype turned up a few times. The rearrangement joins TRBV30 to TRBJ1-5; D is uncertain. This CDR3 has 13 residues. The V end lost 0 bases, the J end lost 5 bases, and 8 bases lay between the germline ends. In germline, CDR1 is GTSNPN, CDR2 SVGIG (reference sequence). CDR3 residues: CAWSVGGDQPQHF. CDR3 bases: TGTGCCTGGAGTGTCGGTGGAGATCAGCCCCAGCATTTT.

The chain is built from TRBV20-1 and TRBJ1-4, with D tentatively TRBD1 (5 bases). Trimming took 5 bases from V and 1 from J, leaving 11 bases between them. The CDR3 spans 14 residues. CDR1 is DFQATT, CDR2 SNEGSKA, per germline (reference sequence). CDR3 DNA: TGCAGTGCTTGGGGGGATCGAACTAATGAAAAACTGTTTTTT. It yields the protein CSAWGDRTNEKLFF.

Here the CDR3 reads CASSKLTGGPDQPQHF. The CDR3 DNA reads TGTGCCAGCAGTAAACTTACAGGGGGTCCGGATCAGCCCCAGCATTTT. V is TRBV27 and J is TRBJ1-5; 8 bases match TRBD1. Germline loops: CDR1 MNHEY, CDR2 SMNVEV (reference sequence). The CDR3 loop spans 16 amino acids. The ends lost 5 bases at V and 5 bases at J; junction bases unmatched: 11.

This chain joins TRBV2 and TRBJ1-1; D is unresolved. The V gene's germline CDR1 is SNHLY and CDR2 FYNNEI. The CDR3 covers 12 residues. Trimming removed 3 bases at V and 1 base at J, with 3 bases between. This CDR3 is CASSDWNTEAFF. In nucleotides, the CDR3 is TGTGCCAGCAGTGATTGGAACACTGAAGCTTTCTTT. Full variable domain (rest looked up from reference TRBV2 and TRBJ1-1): EPEVTQTPSHQVTQMGQEVILRCVPISNHLYFYWYRQILGQKVEFLVSFYNNEISEKSEIFDDQFSVERPDGSNFTLKIRSTKLEDSAMYFCASSDWNTEAFFGQGTRLTVV.

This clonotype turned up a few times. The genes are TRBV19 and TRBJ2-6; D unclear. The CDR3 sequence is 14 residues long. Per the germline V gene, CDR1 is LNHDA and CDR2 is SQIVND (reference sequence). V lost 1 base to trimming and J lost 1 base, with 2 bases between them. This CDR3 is CASSIASGANVLTF. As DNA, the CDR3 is TGTGCCAGTAGTATAGCATCTGGGGCCAACGTCCTGACTTTC.

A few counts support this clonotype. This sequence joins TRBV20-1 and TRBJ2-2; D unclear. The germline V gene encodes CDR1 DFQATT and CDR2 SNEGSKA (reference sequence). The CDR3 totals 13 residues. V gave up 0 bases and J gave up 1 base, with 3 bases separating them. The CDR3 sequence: CSAREGNTGELFF. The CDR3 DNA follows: TGCAGTGCTAGAGAGGGGAACACCGGGGAGCTGTTTTTT.

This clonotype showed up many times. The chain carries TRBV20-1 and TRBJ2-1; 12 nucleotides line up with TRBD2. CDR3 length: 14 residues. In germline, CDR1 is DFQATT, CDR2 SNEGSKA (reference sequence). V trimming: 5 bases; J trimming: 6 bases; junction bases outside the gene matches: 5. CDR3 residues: CSAPQGLAGNEQFF. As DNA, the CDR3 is TGCAGTGCTCCCCAGGGACTAGCGGGCAATGAGCAGTTCTTC.

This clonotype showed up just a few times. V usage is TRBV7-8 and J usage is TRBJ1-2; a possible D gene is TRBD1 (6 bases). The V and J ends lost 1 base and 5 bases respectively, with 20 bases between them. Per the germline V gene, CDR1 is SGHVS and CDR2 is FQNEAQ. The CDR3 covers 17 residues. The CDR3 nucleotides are TGTGCCAGCAGCTTAGGGGGGGGGGCCACAAGCTTTTATGGCTACACCTTC. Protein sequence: CASSLGGGATSFYGYTF.

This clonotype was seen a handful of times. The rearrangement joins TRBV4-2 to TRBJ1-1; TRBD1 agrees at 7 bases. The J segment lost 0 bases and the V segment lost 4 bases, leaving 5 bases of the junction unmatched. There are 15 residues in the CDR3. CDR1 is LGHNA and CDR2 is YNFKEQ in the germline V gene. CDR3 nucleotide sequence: TGTGCCAGCAGCCCCCAGACAGGGTTGAACACTGAAGCTTTCTTT. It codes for CASSPQTGLNTEAFF.

The CDR3 sequence: CASSYQAEQFF. CDR3 nucleotides: TGTGCCAGCAGTTACCAGGCCGAGCAGTTCTTC. The chain has TRBV6-2 or TRBV6-3 and TRBJ2-1, with unresolved D. CDR3 length: 11 residues. Trimming left V 2 bases short and J 10 bases short, with 6 bases between. The germline gives CDR1 MNHEY, CDR2 SVGEGT.

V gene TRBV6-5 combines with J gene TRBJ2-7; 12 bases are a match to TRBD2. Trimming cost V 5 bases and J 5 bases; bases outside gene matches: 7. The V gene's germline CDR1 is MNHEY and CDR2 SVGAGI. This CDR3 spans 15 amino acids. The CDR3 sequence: CASSTELAGGHEQYF. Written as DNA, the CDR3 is TGTGCCAGCAGTACCGAACTAGCGGGAGGCCACGAGCAGTACTTC.

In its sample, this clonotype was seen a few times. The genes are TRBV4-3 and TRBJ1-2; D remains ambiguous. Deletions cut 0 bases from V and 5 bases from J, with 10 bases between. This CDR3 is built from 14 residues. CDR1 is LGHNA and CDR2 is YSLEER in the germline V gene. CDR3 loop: CASSQDPFIYGYTF. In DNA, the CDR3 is TGCGCCAGCAGCCAAGATCCATTTATTTATGGCTACACCTTC.

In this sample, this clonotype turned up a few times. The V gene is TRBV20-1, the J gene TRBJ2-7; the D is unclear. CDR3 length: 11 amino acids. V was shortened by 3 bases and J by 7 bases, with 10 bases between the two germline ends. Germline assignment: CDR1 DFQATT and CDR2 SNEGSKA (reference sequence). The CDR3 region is CSARGVGEQYF. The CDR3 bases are TGCAGTGCTAGGGGTGTAGGAGAGCAGTACTTC.

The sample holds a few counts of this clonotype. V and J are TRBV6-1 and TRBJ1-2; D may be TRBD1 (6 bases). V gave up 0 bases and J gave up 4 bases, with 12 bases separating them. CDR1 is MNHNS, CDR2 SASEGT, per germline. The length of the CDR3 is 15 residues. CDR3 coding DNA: TGTGCCAGCAGTGAAGCGCGGGGGGCTGGCTATGGCTACACCTTC. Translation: CASSEARGAGYGYTF.

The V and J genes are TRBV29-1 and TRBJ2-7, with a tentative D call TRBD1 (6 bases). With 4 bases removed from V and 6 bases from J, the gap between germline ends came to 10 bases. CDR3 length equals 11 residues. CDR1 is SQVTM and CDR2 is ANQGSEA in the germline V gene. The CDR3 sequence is CSVATGPEQYF. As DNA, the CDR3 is TGCAGCGTTGCGACAGGCCCCGAGCAGTACTTC.

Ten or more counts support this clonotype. In DNA form, the CDR3 reads TGTGCCAGCAGTTTGGGGGTTCAGCCCCAGCATTTT. Protein: CASSLGVQPQHF. The V call is TRBV25-1, the J call TRBJ1-5; D is possibly TRBD1 (5 bases). The CDR3 is 12 residues long. Trimming cost V 5 bases and J 6 bases, with 8 bases left between them. The germline gives CDR1 MGHDK, CDR2 SYGVNS.

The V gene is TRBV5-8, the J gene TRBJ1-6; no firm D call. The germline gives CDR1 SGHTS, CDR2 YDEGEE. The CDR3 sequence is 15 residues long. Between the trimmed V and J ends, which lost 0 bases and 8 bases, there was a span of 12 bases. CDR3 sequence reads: CASSLVSGYDSPLHF. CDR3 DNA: TGTGCCAGCAGCTTGGTATCTGGGTATGATTCACCCCTCCACTTT.

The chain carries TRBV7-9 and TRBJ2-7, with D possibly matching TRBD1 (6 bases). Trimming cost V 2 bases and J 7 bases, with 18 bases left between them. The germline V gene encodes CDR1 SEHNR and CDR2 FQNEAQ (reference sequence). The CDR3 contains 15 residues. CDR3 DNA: TGTGCCAGCAGCTTATTGGTGGGGGCCCCCGGGGAGCAGTACTTC. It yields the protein CASSLLVGAPGEQYF.

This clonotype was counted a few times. The CDR3 is CSAAGAPDTQYF. In nucleotides, the CDR3 is TGCAGTGCAGCGGGGGCCCCGGATACGCAGTATTTT. The chain employs TRBV20-1 and TRBJ2-3, with TRBD2 matching 8 bases. V was clipped by 6 bases and J by 6 bases; unmatched bases: 5. Germline CDR1 is DFQATT and CDR2 is SNEGSKA (reference sequence). The CDR3 length is 12 residues.

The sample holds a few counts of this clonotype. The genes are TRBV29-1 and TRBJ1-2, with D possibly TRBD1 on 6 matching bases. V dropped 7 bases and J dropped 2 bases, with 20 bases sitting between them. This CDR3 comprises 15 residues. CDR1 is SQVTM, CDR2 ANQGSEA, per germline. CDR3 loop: CSADGGSSQNYGYTF. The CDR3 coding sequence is TGCAGCGCCGACGGGGGCTCCTCTCAGAACTATGGCTACACCTTC.

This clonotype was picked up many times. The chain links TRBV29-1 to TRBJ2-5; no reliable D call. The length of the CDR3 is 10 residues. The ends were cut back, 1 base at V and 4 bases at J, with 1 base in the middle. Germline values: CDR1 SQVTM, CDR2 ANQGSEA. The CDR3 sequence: CSVEGETQYF. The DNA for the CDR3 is TGCAGCGTTGAAGGAGAGACCCAGTACTTC. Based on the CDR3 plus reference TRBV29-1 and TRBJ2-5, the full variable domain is SAVISQKPSRDICQRGTSLTIQCQVDSQVTMMFWYRQQPGQSLTLIATANQGSEATYESGFVIDKFPISRPNLTFSTLTVSNMSPEDSSIYLCSVEGETQYFGPGTRLLVL.

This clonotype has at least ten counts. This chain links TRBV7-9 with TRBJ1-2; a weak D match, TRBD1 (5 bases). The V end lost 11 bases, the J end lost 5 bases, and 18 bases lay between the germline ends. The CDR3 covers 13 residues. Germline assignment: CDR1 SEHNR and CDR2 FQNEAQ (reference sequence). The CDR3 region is CAVHLGGPYGYTF. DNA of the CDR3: TGTGCCGTACACCTGGGGGGTCCTTATGGCTACACCTTC.

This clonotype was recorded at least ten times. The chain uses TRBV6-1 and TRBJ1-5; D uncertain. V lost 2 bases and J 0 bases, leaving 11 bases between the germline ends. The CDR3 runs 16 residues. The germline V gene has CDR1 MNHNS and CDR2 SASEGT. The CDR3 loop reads CASSENGGLSNQPQHF. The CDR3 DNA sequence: TGTGCCAGCAGTGAAAATGGCGGTCTTAGCAATCAGCCCCAGCATTTT.

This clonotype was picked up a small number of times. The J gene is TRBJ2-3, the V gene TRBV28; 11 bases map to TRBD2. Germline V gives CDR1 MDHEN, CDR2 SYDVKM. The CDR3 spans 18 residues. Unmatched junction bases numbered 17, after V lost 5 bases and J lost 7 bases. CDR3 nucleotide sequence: TGTGCCAGCAGTCGCCCTCTAACACTAGCGGGAGTTGTGAATACGCAGTATTTT. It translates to CASSRPLTLAGVVNTQYF.

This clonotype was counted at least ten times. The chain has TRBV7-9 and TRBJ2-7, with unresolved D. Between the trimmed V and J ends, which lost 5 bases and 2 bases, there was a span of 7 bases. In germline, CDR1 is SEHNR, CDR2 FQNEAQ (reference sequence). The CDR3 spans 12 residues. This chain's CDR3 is CASSPAPYEQYF. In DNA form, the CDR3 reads TGTGCCAGCAGCCCCGCCCCCTACGAGCAGTACTTC.